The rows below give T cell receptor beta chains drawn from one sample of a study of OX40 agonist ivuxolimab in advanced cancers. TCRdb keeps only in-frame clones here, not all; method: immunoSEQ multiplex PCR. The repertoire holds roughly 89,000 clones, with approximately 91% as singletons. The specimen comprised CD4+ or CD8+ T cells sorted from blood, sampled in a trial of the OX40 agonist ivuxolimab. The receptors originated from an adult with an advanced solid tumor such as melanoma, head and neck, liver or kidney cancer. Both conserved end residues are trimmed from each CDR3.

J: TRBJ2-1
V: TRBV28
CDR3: ASSHLMRGSYNEQF

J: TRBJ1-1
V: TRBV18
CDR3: ASYSGGDTEAF

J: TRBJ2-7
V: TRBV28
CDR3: ASSKAGAGGKYEQY

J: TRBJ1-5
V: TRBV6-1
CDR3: ASSDPWRGGNQPQH

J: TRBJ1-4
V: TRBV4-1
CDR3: ASSQAFRGNEKLF

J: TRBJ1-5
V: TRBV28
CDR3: ASSLIGQGTNQPQH

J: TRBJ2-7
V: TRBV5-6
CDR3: ASRLLRTSGLTYEQY

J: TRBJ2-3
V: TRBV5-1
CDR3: ASSLTTSGTDTQY

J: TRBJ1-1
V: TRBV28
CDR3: ASSSILRLTTEAF

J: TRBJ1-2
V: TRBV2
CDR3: ASRGTGNYGYT

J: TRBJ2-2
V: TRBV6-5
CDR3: ASSPQANTGELF

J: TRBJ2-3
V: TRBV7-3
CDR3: ASSLTGPDTQY

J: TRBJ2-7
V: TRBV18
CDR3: ASSPEQYEQY

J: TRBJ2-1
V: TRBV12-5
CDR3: ASGLSSTRTGNYNEQF

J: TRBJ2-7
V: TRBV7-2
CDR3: ASSPMGGTPYEQY

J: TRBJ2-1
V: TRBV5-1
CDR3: ASGSTGGWNEQF

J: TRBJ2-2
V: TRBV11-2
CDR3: ASSLRAQGRELF

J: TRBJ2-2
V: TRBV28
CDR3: ASRKQGMIQNTGELF

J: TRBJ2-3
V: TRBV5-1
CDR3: ASNTRTGAVLHTQY

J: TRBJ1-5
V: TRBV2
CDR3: ASSEEVQPQH

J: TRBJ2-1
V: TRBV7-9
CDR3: ASSFSGTGGEGEQF

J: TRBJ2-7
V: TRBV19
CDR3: ASSIQGSYEQY

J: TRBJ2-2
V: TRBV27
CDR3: ARTSDHTGELF

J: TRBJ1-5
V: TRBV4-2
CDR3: ASSHDRVDQPQH

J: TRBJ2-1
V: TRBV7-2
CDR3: ASSLRRSGRYDEQF

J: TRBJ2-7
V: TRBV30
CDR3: AGVRTSGSEQY

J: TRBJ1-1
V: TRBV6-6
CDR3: ASSLTGQGEAF

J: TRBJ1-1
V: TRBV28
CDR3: ASTPGSSNTEAF

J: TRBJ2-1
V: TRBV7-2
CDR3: ASSLSFNEQF

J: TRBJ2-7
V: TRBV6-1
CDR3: ASRGLVEEQY

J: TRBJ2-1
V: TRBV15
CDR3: ATSRDWSPNEQF

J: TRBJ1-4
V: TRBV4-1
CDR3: ASREGATNEKLF

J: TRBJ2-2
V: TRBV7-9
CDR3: ASSHSNTGELF

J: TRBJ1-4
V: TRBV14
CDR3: ASSTGQEGFATNEKLF

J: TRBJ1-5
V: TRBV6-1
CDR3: ASSAEGRTYQPQH

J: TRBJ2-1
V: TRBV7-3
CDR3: ASSLFGGSSYNEQF

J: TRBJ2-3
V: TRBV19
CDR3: ASSMDFRLGGLDTQY

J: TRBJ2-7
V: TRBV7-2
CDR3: ASSFGGSSYEQY

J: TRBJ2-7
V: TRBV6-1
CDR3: ASEGLTQIYEQY

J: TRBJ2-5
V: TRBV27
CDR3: ASSFGQFGQETQY

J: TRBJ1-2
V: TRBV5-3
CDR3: ARSSHPPGQTTNYGYT

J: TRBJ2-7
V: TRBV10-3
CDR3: AISERTGTYEQY

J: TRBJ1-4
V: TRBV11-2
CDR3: ASSPNRGQYEKLF

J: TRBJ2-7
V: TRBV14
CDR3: ASSQDGWEQY